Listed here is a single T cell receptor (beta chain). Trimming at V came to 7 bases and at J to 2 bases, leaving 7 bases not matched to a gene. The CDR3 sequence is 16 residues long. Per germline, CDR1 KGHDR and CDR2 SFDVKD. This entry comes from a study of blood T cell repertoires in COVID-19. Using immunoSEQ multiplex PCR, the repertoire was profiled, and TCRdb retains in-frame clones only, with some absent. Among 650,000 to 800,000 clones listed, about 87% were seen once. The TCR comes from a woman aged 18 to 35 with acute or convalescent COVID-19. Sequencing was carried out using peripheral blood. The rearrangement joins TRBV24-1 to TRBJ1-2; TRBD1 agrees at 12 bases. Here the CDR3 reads CATSLGTGGLNYGYTF. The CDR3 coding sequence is TGTGCCACCAGCTTAGGGACAGGGGGCTTAAACTATGGCTACACCTTC.